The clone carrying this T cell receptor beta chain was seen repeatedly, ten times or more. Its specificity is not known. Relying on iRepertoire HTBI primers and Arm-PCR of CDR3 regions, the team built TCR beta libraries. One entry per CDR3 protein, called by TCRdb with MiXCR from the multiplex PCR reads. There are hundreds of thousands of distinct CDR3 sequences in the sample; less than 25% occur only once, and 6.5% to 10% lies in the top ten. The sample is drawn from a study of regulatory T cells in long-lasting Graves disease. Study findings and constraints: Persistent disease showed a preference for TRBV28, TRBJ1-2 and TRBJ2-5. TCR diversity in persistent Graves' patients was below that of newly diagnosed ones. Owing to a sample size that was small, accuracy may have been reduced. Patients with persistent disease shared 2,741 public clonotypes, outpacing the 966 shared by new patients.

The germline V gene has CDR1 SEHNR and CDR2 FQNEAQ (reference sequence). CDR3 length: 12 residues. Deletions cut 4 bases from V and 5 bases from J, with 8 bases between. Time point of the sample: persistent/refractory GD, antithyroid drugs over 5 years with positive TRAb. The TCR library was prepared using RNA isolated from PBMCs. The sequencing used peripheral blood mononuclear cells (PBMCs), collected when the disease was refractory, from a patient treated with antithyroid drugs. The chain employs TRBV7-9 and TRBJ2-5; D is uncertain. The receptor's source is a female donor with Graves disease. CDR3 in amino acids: CASSSYDETQYF. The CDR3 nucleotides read TGTGCCAGCAGCTCCTACGACGAGACCCAGTACTTC.